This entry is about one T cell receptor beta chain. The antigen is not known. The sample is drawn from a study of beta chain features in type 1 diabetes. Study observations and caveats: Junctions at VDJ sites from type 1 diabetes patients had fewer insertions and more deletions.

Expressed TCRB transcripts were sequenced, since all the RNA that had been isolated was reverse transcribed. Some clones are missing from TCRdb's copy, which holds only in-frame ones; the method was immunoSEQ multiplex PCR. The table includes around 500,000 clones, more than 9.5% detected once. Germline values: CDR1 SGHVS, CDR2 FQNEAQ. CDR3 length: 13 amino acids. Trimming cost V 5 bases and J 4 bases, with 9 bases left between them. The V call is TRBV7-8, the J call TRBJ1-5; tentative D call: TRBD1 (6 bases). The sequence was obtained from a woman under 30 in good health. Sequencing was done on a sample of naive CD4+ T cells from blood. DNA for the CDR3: TGTGCCAGCAGCGGACAGTCAAATCAGCCCCAGCATTTT. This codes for CASSGQSNQPQHF.